The 22 T cell receptor beta chains below were found in one sample sequenced in a study of CD8 T cell repertoires and HIV-1 epitope variants. These receptors have no known antigen. The table came from immunoSEQ multiplex PCR; TCRdb's copy has only in-frame clones and leaves some out. The sample includes some 7,000 clones, around 64% seen only once; the top ten take roughly 41%. Source material: cultured CD8+ T cells derived from PBMCs. These receptors were collected from a male donor with HIV.

The CDR3 DNA reads TGTGCCAGTACTCAACAGGGGACACCCTACAATGAGCAGTTCTTC. Its translation: CASTQQGTPYNEQFF. V and J are TRBV19 and TRBJ2-1; the match to TRBD1 covers 7 bases. The CDR3 runs 15 residues. Unmatched junction bases numbered 8, after V lost 7 bases and J lost 2 bases. The germline V gene encodes CDR1 LNHDA and CDR2 SQIVND (reference sequence).

The chain recombines TRBV5-5 with TRBJ1-2; 7 nucleotides align to TRBD1. V shed 4 bases and J 7 bases; nucleotides not matched to a gene: 13. CDR1 is SGHKS, CDR2 YYEKEE, per germline (reference sequence). This CDR3 has 15 amino acids. Written as DNA, the CDR3 is TGTGCCAGCAGCCTAGGGGACAGCGGGAGGGGTGGCTACACCTTC. As protein: CASSLGDSGRGGYTF. Using reference TRBV5-5 and TRBJ1-2 for the parts outside the CDR3, the full variable domain is DAGVTQSPTHLIKTRGQQVTLRCSPISGHKSVSWYQQVLGQGPQFIFQYYEKEERGRGNFPDRFSARQFPNYSSELNVNALLLGDSALYLCASSLGDSGRGGYTFGSGTRLTVV.

The V gene is TRBV6-1, the J gene TRBJ2-2; D is ambiguous. Germline V gene sequence: CDR1 MNHNS, CDR2 SASEGT. Trimming took off 7 bases at V and 4 bases at J, with 13 bases between the two ends. The CDR3 spans 14 residues. CDR3 amino acids: CASMSSTGTGELFF. CDR3 in DNA: TGTGCCAGCATGTCTAGTACTGGCACCGGGGAGCTGTTTTTT.

The rearrangement joins TRBV6-5 to TRBJ1-6; the D is unclear. In germline, CDR1 is MNHEY, CDR2 SVGAGI. V shed 7 bases and J shed 5 bases, with 9 bases lying between them. The CDR3 length is 13 residues. The CDR3 DNA is TGTGCCAGCAAAATACAAGATAATTCACCCCTCCACTTT. Its protein is CASKIQDNSPLHF.

This chain connects TRBV9 to TRBJ2-6; TRBD1 matches at 10 bases. Germline CDR1 reads SGDLS; CDR2 reads YYNGEE. There are 18 residues in the CDR3. V lost 2 bases, J lost 0 bases, and 5 bases stayed unmatched. Written as DNA, the CDR3 is TGTGCCAGCAGCGTCGGGACAGGGGTCTTCTCTGGGGCCAACGTCCTGACTTTC. Translated, it gives CASSVGTGVFSGANVLTF.

This CDR3 reads CASSSSGSPTDTQYF. The CDR3 DNA sequence: TGTGCCAGCAGCTCTAGCGGGAGTCCCACAGATACGCAGTATTTT. The gene calls are TRBV13 and TRBJ2-3; 10 nucleotides agree with TRBD2. The V segment lost 4 bases and the J segment 2 bases; nucleotides outside the gene matches: 3. Germline V gene lookup returns CDR1 PRHDT and CDR2 FYEKMQ (reference sequence). This CDR3 spans 15 amino acids.

The chain uses TRBV10-2 and TRBJ2-3; 8 positions agree with TRBD2. The length of the CDR3 is 14 residues. Trimming removed 9 bases from V and 1 base from J; junction bases left unmatched: 6. CDR1 is WSHSY and CDR2 is SAAADI in the germline V gene. The CDR3 loop reads CASVHSGGTDTQYF. The CDR3 DNA sequence: TGCGCCAGTGTCCATAGCGGGGGCACAGATACGCAGTATTTT.

This chain connects TRBV10-3 to TRBJ2-7; the D gene is possibly TRBD2 (5 bases). With 4 bases removed from V and 2 bases from J, the gap between germline ends came to 12 bases. Germline loops: CDR1 ENHRY, CDR2 SYGVKD. This CDR3 is built from 14 residues. The CDR3 region is CAISGVGNTYEQYF. CDR3 sequence (DNA): TGTGCCATCAGTGGGGTCGGGAATACCTACGAGCAGTACTTC.

V usage is TRBV9 and J usage is TRBJ2-5; no clear D. Germline assignment: CDR1 SGDLS and CDR2 YYNGEE. The CDR3 extends over 15 amino acids. Trimming took off 0 bases at V and 5 bases at J, with 14 bases between the two ends. The CDR3 region is CASSVGAADRETQYF. The CDR3 DNA reads as TGTGCCAGCAGCGTAGGGGCTGCAGACCGGGAGACCCAGTACTTC.

This clone has just a few counts. The gene calls are TRBV27 and TRBJ2-1; TRBD2 is a possible D gene (6 bases). Trimming removed 7 bases from V and 0 bases from J, with 16 bases in between. Germline V gene lookup returns CDR1 MNHEY and CDR2 SMNVEV (reference sequence). CDR3 length equals 16 residues. This chain's CDR3 is CASMGGSWSSYNEQFF. Written as DNA, the CDR3 is TGTGCCAGCATGGGAGGTAGCTGGAGCTCCTACAATGAGCAGTTCTTC.

Comment on this clone: A clone one base away is much larger, so this may be a read error. The genes are TRBV5-4 and TRBJ1-1, with D unclear. The CDR3 contains 15 residues. The germline CDR1 and CDR2 sequences are SGHNT and YYREEE (reference sequence). V was shortened by 4 bases and J by 1 base, with 14 bases between the two germline ends. CDR3 nucleotide sequence: TGTGCCAGCAGCCGGGAACAGAACCAGAACACTGAAGCTTTCTTT. This gives the protein CASSREQNQNTEAFF. Supplemented by reference TRBV5-4 and TRBJ1-1, the full variable domain reads ETGVTQSPTHLIKTRGQQVTLRCSSQSGHNTVSWYQQALGQGPQFIFQYYREEENGRGNFPPRFSGLQFPNYSSELNVNALELDDSALYLCASSREQNQNTEAFFGQGTRLTVV.

The chain uses TRBV9 and TRBJ2-2, with 9 bases identical to TRBD2. V gave up 0 bases and J gave up 5 bases; unmatched junction bases: 5. CDR1 is SGDLS and CDR2 is YYNGEE in the germline V gene. The CDR3 length is 16 residues. The CDR3 sequence is CASSVETSGLTGELFF. The CDR3, as DNA: TGTGCCAGCAGCGTAGAAACTAGCGGGTTGACCGGGGAGCTGTTTTTT.

CDR3 in amino acids: CSVVAAASEGGELFF. DNA of the CDR3: TGCAGCGTTGTTGCGGCGGCTAGCGAAGGCGGGGAGCTGTTTTTT. This chain uses TRBV29-1 with TRBJ2-2; a weak D match, TRBD2 (6 bases). CDR3 length: 15 amino acids. Trimming left V 4 bases short and J 7 bases short, with 19 bases between. Germline V CDR1 and CDR2: SQVTM, ANQGSEA.

The chain combines TRBV6-5 with TRBJ2-7; the match to TRBD2 covers 8 bases. CDR1 and CDR2 (germline): MNHEY, SVGAGI. The CDR3 loop spans 15 amino acids. Unmatched junction bases numbered 5, after V lost 0 bases and J lost 4 bases. CDR3 region: CASSYSVGGEYEQYF. The CDR3 coding sequence is TGTGCCAGCAGTTACTCGGTCGGGGGGGAATACGAGCAGTACTTC.

This clone was observed once. The chain uses TRBV9 and TRBJ2-1; possibly TRBD1 or TRBD2 for D (5 bases each). Trimming stripped 4 bases from V and 9 bases from J, with 23 bases between. There are 16 residues in the CDR3. The germline V gene encodes CDR1 SGDLS and CDR2 YYNGEE. The CDR3 DNA is TGTGCCAGCAGCCCCCCGGGACCCAAGCTTGTGGGTGAGCAGTTCTTC. Its protein product is CASSPPGPKLVGEQFF. The whole variable domain, filled in from reference TRBV9 and TRBJ2-1, reads DSGVTQTPKHLITATGQRVTLRCSPRSGDLSVYWYQQSLDQGLQFLIQYYNGEERAKGNILERFSAQQFPDLHSELNLSSLELGDSALYFCASSPPGPKLVGEQFFGPGTRLTVL.

This chain connects TRBV6-4 to TRBJ2-3; TRBD1 agrees at 7 bases. This CDR3 spans 14 amino acids. J was trimmed by 4 bases and V by 3 bases; bases with no gene match: 4. Germline CDR1 reads MRHNA; CDR2 reads SNTAGT. In DNA, the CDR3 is TGTGCCAGCAGTGAAGAGGGGGCGGCAGATACGCAGTATTTT. It yields the protein CASSEEGAADTQYF.

The CDR3 nucleotides read TGTGCCAGCAGCATTATGGGGGGGCGAAGCGAGCAGTACTTC. It specifies CASSIMGGRSEQYF. The chain carries TRBV27 and TRBJ2-7; D is possibly TRBD2 (7 bases). The CDR3 runs to 14 residues. Germline assignment: CDR1 MNHEY and CDR2 SMNVEV (reference sequence). Trimming removed 6 bases from V and 6 bases from J, with 18 bases in between.

The rearrangement uses TRBV19 and TRBJ2-7; 8 nucleotides agree with TRBD1. V gave up 5 bases and J gave up 5 bases; unmatched junction bases: 5. Germline V lookup: CDR1 LNHDA, CDR2 SQIVND (reference sequence). This CDR3 has 13 residues. The CDR3 DNA follows: TGTGCCAGTAGTTATGGACAGGGAAACGAGCAGTACTTC. Amino acids: CASSYGQGNEQYF.

In regard to this clone: It is likely a read error: a sequence one base away is far more abundant. V is TRBV5-4 and J is TRBJ1-2; no firm D call. The CDR3 extends over 16 amino acids. Germline CDR1 SGHNT, CDR2 YYREEE (reference sequence). Trimming left V 4 bases short and J 3 bases short, with 19 bases between. The DNA of the CDR3 is TGTGCCAGCAGCCAAGATCCCCCAGACTTGGACTATGGCTACACCTTC. As protein: CASSQDPPDLDYGYTF.

V is TRBV7-9 and J is TRBJ2-1, with 7 bases aligning to TRBD2. There are 14 residues in the CDR3. CDR1 and CDR2 from the germline V gene are SEHNR and FQNEAQ (reference sequence). V shed 6 bases and J 6 bases; nucleotides not matched to a gene: 8. CDR3 DNA sequence: TGTGCCAGCAGTCCCCCTAGCGGTCGCAATGAGCAGTTCTTC. Translation gives CASSPPSGRNEQFF. Combining the CDR3 with reference TRBV7-9 and TRBJ2-1 gives the whole variable domain DTGVSQNPRHKITKRGQNVTFRCDPISEHNRLYWYRQTLGQGPEFLTYFQNEAQLEKSRLLSDRFSAERPKGSFSTLEIQRTEQGDSAMYLCASSPPSGRNEQFFGPGTRLTVL.

This clone was found once. The V and J genes are TRBV5-1 and TRBJ2-7, with 8 bases aligning to TRBD2. Trimming cost V 4 bases and J 2 bases; bases outside gene matches: 5. CDR1 and CDR2 (germline): SGHRS, YFSETQ. The CDR3 extends over 14 amino acids. In DNA, the CDR3 is TGCGCCAGCAGCGTAGGACTAGCCCCCTACGAGCAGTACTTC. Residues: CASSVGLAPYEQYF. The variable domain in full, with the rest retrieved from reference TRBV5-1 and TRBJ2-7, is KAGVTQTPRYLIKTRGQQVTLSCSPISGHRSVSWYQQTPGQGLQFLFEYFSETQRNKGNFPGRFSGRQFSNSRSEMNVSTLELGDSALYLCASSVGLAPYEQYFGPGTRLTVT.

V gene TRBV21-1 combines with J gene TRBJ2-7; TRBD2, the table's D call, lacks a check against the DNA. TRBV21-1 is tagged as a pseudogene. The CDR3 spans 17 residues. CDR3 nucleotide sequence: TGTGCCAGCAGCAAAGCGCGGAGGACTGATATCGACTACGAGCAGTACTTC. Translating gives CASSKARRTDIDYEQYF.